This is a list of T cell receptor beta chains from one sample in a study of cytomegalovirus exposure and HLA in healthy donors. Only in-frame clones appear in the TCRdb table, and some are missing; sequencing was by immunoSEQ multiplex PCR. The data show over 95,000 clones, with approximately 74% seen just once and around 3.9% held by the top ten. The sample taken for sequencing was PBMCs. The receptor set was obtained from a middle-aged woman in good health and CMV-seropositive. Both conserved end residues are part of each CDR3. A D gene is named only where the DNA matches it firmly. Clone size, where shown, is once, few, many, or a class for clones that have expanded.

TGTGCCAGCAGTGCTCGAGAAGGGGACAATCAGCCCCAGCATTTT	CASSAREGDNQPQHF	.	.	TRBV2	TRBJ1-5
TGTGCCTGGAGTGTAAGGGGCGGACAAGAGACCCAGTACTTC	CAWSVRGGQETQYF	.	few	TRBV30	TRBJ2-5
TGTGCCAGCAGCTCGCCTCAGTTTAGCTCCTACGAGCAGCACTTC	CASSSPQFSSYEQHF	.	.	TRBV7-8	TRBJ2-7
TGTGCCAGTAGTATAGACAAGACAGGGGGCGGTTCACCCCTCCACTTT	CASSIDKTGGGSPLHF	TRBD1	.	TRBV19	TRBJ1-6
TGTGCCAGCAGCTTAGGGCAGGGGGTGGATGAGCAGTACTTC	CASSLGQGVDEQYF	TRBD1	.	TRBV5-4	TRBJ2-7
TGCGCCAGCAGCTTGCAGGGTCAAGAGACCCAGTACTTC	CASSLQGQETQYF	.	.	TRBV5-1	TRBJ2-5
TGTGCCAGTAGTATAGCCTGGGCGGGGGCCATGGATCAGCCCCAGCATTTT	CASSIAWAGAMDQPQHF	.	.	TRBV19	TRBJ1-5
TGTGCCAGCATGCAGGGGTTTGAGCCCCAGCATTTT	CASMQGFEPQHF	.	once	TRBV6-5	TRBJ1-5
TGTGCCAGCAGCTCGCCGGGATCTCTTAATGAAAAACTGTTTTTT	CASSSPGSLNEKLFF	.	.	TRBV11-1	TRBJ1-4
TGCGCCAGCAGCCGCGGGAATTTTGGAGAAAAACTGTTTTTT	CASSRGNFGEKLFF	.	.	TRBV5-1	TRBJ1-4
TGTGCCAGTAGTATAGGCGGATCCTCTGGAAACACCATATATTTT	CASSIGGSSGNTIYF	.	.	TRBV19	TRBJ1-3
TGCGCCAGCAGCCCCGCCGGGTTTGCGGGGTCCTTCTACGAGCAGTACTTC	CASSPAGFAGSFYEQYF	.	.	TRBV5-1	TRBJ2-7
TGTGCCAGCATTCGGGACAGGGGGAATAGCGAGCAGTACTTC	CASIRDRGNSEQYF	TRBD1	.	TRBV6-5	TRBJ2-7
TGTGCCAGTAGTATAGCTACCGGGACAGGTGTTTCCTACGAGCAGTACTTC	CASSIATGTGVSYEQYF	TRBD1	.	TRBV19	TRBJ2-7
TGTGCCACCAGCAGAGGTGGGAGGGCCGAGGAGACCCAGTACTTC	CATSRGGRAEETQYF	TRBD2	.	TRBV15	TRBJ2-5
TGTGCCAGCATTCAGGACTCTAACAACTATGGCTACACCTTC	CASIQDSNNYGYTF	.	.	TRBV6-6	TRBJ1-2
TGCGCCAGCAGCTCCCGGGGGGGCCCCACTGAAGCTTTCTTT	CASSSRGGPTEAFF	.	.	TRBV5-1	TRBJ1-1
TGTGCCAGCAGTCCCCCCCCAGGGTTCAATTCACCCCTCCACTTT	CASSPPPGFNSPLHF	.	few	TRBV2	TRBJ1-6
TGTGCCAGCAGCTTAGGACAGAAGAGTTACGAGCAGTACTTC	CASSLGQKSYEQYF	.	few	TRBV7-6	TRBJ2-7
TGTGCCAGCAGCTCAGCATACTCTCTAGCGGGGAGCTCCTACGAGCAGTACTTC	CASSSAYSLAGSSYEQYF	TRBD2	.	TRBV5-4	TRBJ2-7
TGTGCCAGCAGTTTAGGAGGGACTTCCCCGGTATCGCAGTATTTT	CASSLGGTSPVSQYF	.	.	TRBV28	TRBJ2-3
TGTGCCAGTAGTATCCGAACCAGGCCATACGAGCAGTACTTC	CASSIRTRPYEQYF	.	.	TRBV19	TRBJ2-7
TGTGCCAGCAGTGAAAGGAGGTTTTCGAATCAGCCCCAGCATTTT	CASSERRFSNQPQHF	.	.	TRBV2	TRBJ1-5
TGTGCCAGCAGCGTCCGAGGACTAGCGGGGAACGAGCAGTACTTC	CASSVRGLAGNEQYF	TRBD2	.	TRBV2	TRBJ2-7
TGCGCCAGCAGCCAAGGCCAAACTAGCGGGAGACGAACAGATACGCAGTATTTT	CASSQGQTSGRRTDTQYF	TRBD2	few	TRBV4-1	TRBJ2-3
TGTGCCAGCAGTGAGGAAGCAGGGAGGGGTGAGCAGTACTTC	CASSEEAGRGEQYF	TRBD2	once	TRBV6-4	TRBJ2-7